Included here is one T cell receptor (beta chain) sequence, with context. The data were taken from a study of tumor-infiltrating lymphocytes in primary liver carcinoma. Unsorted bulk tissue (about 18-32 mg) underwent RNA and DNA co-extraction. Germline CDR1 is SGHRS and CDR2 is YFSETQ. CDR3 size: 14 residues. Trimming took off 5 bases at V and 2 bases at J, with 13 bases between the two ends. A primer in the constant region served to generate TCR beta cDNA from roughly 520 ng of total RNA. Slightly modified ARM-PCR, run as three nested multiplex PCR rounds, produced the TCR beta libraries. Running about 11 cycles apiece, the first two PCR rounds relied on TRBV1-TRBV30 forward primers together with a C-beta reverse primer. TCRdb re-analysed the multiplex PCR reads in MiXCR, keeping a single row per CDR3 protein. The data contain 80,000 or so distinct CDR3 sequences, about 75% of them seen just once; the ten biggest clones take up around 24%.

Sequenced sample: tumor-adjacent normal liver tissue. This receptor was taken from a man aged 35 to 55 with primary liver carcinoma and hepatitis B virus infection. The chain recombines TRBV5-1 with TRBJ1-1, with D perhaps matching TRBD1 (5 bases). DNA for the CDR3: TGCGCCAGCAGTCCGGGGGACCTTAACACTGAAGCTTTCTTT. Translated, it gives CASSPGDLNTEAFF.